This passage covers 15 T cell receptor beta chains from one sample sequenced in a study of T cell repertoires in cytomegalovirus infection. TCRdb processed the reads anew with MiXCR; each CDR3 protein has one entry. This sample carries roughly 81,000 distinct CDR3 sequences, 3% to 4.5% of them seen once, and the ten largest clones take about 4.6%. Material: PBMCs. These receptors came from a human donor in good health (CMV status not recorded). Some clones in this sample may be carry-over from other donors' samples.

This clonotype was observed at least ten times. The chain uses TRBV7-6 and TRBJ2-2; unclear D gene. The CDR3 is 16 residues long. Germline CDR1 is SGHVS and CDR2 is FNYEAQ. Trimming cost V 4 bases and J 1 base, with 13 bases left between them. CDR3 coding DNA: TGTGCCAGCAGCTCATATTGGTCAGAGAACACCGGGGAGCTGTTTTTT. Amino acids: CASSSYWSENTGELFF.

This clonotype is medium-sized. The chain joins TRBV7-6 to TRBJ1-5; D not certain. In germline, CDR1 is SGHVS, CDR2 FNYEAQ. The CDR3 covers 13 residues. Deletions cut 1 base from V and 4 bases from J, with 5 bases between. The CDR3: CASSLGENQPQHF. The DNA of the CDR3 is TGTGCCAGCAGCTTAGGAGAAAATCAGCCCCAGCATTTT.

This clonotype was seen ten or more times. J is TRBJ2-3 and V is TRBV7-2, with 10 bases that match TRBD2. The CDR3 runs to 17 residues. V dropped 1 base and J dropped 5; count of bases not matched to a gene: 9. The germline gives CDR1 SGHTA, CDR2 FQGNSA. CDR3 residues: CASSLVPSGGGVDTQYF. The DNA for the CDR3 is TGTGCCAGCAGCTTAGTTCCTAGCGGGGGCGGGGTAGATACGCAGTATTTT.

This clonotype was counted at least ten times. CDR3 sequence (DNA): TGCAGCGTTGTAATAGCGGGAGGGGATGAGCAGTTCTTC. Translation: CSVVIAGGDEQFF. V is TRBV29-1 and J is TRBJ2-1, with TRBD2 matching 11 bases. Germline trimming cut 4 bases from V and 8 bases from J; bases unmatched to any gene: 4. This CDR3 region has 13 residues. Germline V gives CDR1 SQVTM, CDR2 ANQGSEA.

In its sample, this clonotype was seen many times. The V gene is TRBV7-4, the J gene TRBJ1-5; no clear D gene. The CDR3 is 12 residues long. Germline V gives CDR1 SGHVT, CDR2 SQSDAQ. Trimming removed 1 base at V and 16 bases at J, with 14 bases between. The CDR3 here is CASSLGASRGHF. The CDR3 DNA reads TGTGCCAGCAGCTTAGGGGCTTCCCGAGGCCATTTT. The full variable domain, completed using reference TRBV7-4 and TRBJ1-5, is GAGVSQSPRYKVAKRGRDVALRCDSISGHVTLYWYRQTLGQGSEVLTYSQSDAQRDKSGRPSGRFSAERPERSVSTLKIQRTEQGDSAVYLCASSLGASRGHFGDGTRLSIL.

Sample share makes this clonotype medium-sized. The CDR3 DNA follows: TGTGCCAGCAGCGCCTTCACAGGGGAGGGGAACACTGAAGCTTTCTTT. It encodes CASSAFTGEGNTEAFF. The chain carries TRBV7-9 and TRBJ1-1; TRBD1 agrees at 7 bases. Trimming removed 5 bases from V and 1 base from J; junction bases left unmatched: 10. CDR1 and CDR2 from the germline V gene are SEHNR and FQNEAQ (reference sequence). The CDR3 extends over 16 amino acids.

This clonotype was picked up many times. This chain connects TRBV10-3 to TRBJ2-6, with D tentatively TRBD1 (5 bases). The CDR3 sequence is 18 residues long. The germline V and J ends were trimmed by 2 bases and 1 base, with 15 bases remaining between them. CDR1 and CDR2 (germline): ENHRY, SYGVKD. CDR3 in DNA: TGTGCCATCAGTGAGAGAGGCAGGGAAACGTCTGGGGCCAACGTCCTGACTTTC. Protein product: CAISERGRETSGANVLTF.

This clonotype was seen at least ten times. V is TRBV10-3 and J is TRBJ2-1; the match to TRBD2 covers 11 bases. The CDR3 has 19 residues. Trimming removed 3 bases from V and 4 bases from J; junction bases left unmatched: 14. Germline V gene data show CDR1 as ENHRY and CDR2 as SYGVKD. CDR3 sequence (DNA): TGTGCCATCAGTGAAGTCCCGCTAGCGGGGGGTATACAGTACAATGAGCAGTTCTTC. This encodes CAISEVPLAGGIQYNEQFF.

This clonotype was seen many times. The chain links TRBV6-2 or TRBV6-3 to TRBJ1-1, with D uncertain. The CDR3 contains 14 residues. Germline CDR1 is MNHEY and CDR2 is SVGEGT. Trimming removed 4 bases from V and 1 base from J, with 10 bases in between. CDR3 residues: CASSSPEPNTEAFF. DNA of the CDR3: TGTGCCAGCAGTTCCCCAGAACCGAACACTGAAGCTTTCTTT.

The sample holds many counts of this clonotype. The chain has TRBV7-9 and TRBJ2-7; D may be TRBD1 (5 bases). Germline CDR1 reads SEHNR; CDR2 reads FQNEAQ (reference sequence). V was trimmed by 1 base and J by 7 bases, leaving 11 bases between them. The CDR3 is made up of 13 amino acids. CDR3 DNA: TGTGCCAGCAGCTTAGAAGGGGCTGGGGAGCAGTACTTC. Protein sequence: CASSLEGAGEQYF.

This clonotype was detected ten times or more. The genes are TRBV19 and TRBJ1-5, with D possibly TRBD1 on 6 matching bases. Trimming removed 5 bases from V and 7 bases from J, with 15 bases in between. The CDR3 extends over 14 amino acids. CDR1 is LNHDA, CDR2 SQIVND, per germline (reference sequence). This CDR3 reads CASSPQGEEQPQHF. DNA for the CDR3: TGTGCCAGTAGTCCACAGGGAGAAGAACAGCCCCAGCATTTT.

This clonotype has at least ten counts. The chain has TRBV11-2 and TRBJ1-1; 7 bases line up with TRBD1. The germline gives CDR1 SGHAT, CDR2 FQNNGV. The V and J ends lost 2 bases and 3 bases, in that order; junction bases with no gene match: 6. This CDR3 is built from 15 residues. The DNA for the CDR3 is TGTGCCAGCAGCTTATGGTACAGGGGCTACACTGAAGCTTTCTTT. It yields the protein CASSLWYRGYTEAFF.

This clonotype appeared many times. This sequence joins TRBV28 and TRBJ2-5; 9 bases agree with TRBD2. The CDR3 consists of 17 residues. The trim removed 4 bases at V and 0 bases at J, leaving 9 bases unmatched. Germline CDR1 and CDR2: MDHEN and SYDVKM. CDR3 in amino acids: CASSSEGQRGDQETQYF. DNA of the CDR3: TGTGCCAGCAGTTCCGAAGGCCAGCGGGGGGACCAAGAGACCCAGTACTTC.

This clonotype occurred many times. This rearrangement joins TRBV7-2 to TRBJ1-3; D uncertain. The CDR3 is made up of 15 amino acids. Between the trimmed V and J ends, which lost 1 base and 0 bases, there was a span of 7 bases. Germline V gene lookup returns CDR1 SGHTA and CDR2 FQGNSA. The CDR3 loop reads CASSLESSSGNTIYF. CDR3 nucleotides: TGTGCCAGCAGCTTAGAGTCCAGCTCTGGAAACACCATATATTTT.

In its sample, this clonotype was seen many times. This sequence joins TRBV12-3 or TRBV12-4 and TRBJ2-2, with D possibly matching TRBD1 (5 bases). The CDR3 extends over 14 amino acids. The ends were cut back, 4 bases at V and 4 bases at J, with 10 bases in the middle. In DNA form, the CDR3 reads TGTGCCAGCAGTTCGCAGGGTACCACCGGGGAGCTGTTTTTT. Its translation is CASSSQGTTGELFF.